The T cell receptor (beta chain) under discussion was sequenced for a study of control samples from healthy donors and cancer patients (dated by TCRdb to 2020 to 2022). The library was built by means of the immunoSEQ multiplex PCR assay. The table was pulled from immuneACCESS by TCRdb, which kept in-frame rearrangements only. Such tables lose some clones; where checked, under half of the loss comes from unresolved V genes, and the rest has no known cause. A total of 200,000 to 250,000 clones appear in this sample, roughly 94% of them only once. In total, the top ten clones hold approximately 1.5% of the sample. A remark on this clone: This clone's antigen is unknown. No quality values exist for individual bases; no much larger clone is one base distant.

This TCR was sampled from a man aged 45-60 years in good health. The sample comprised blood.

CDR3 protein: CASSSHRVTNEKLFF. The DNA sequence reads TGTGCCAGCAGCTCTCATCGCGTAACTAATGAAAAACTGTTTTTT. In this chain, TRBV3-1 (or the pseudogene TRBV3-2) is recombined with TRBJ1-4; the D gene remains uncertain. Counted from cysteine to phenylalanine, this CDR3 has 15 amino acids. Just CDR3 DNA is preserved here, 45 bases in frame from base 1. At the junction V is shortened by 5 bases and J by 1 base, with 11 bases in between. CDR1 LGHDT and CDR2 YNNKEL were looked up in the germline V gene (reference sequence).